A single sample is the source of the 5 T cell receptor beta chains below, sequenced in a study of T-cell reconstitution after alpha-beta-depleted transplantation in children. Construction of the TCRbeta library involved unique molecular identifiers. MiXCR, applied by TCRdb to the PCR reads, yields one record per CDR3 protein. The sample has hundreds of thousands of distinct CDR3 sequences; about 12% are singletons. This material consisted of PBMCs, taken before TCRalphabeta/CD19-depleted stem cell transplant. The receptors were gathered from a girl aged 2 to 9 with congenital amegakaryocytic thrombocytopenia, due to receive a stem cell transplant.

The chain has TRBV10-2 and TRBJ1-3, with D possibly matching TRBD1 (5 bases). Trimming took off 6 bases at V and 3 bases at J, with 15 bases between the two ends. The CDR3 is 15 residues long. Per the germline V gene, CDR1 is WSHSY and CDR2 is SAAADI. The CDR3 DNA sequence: TGCGCCAGCAGCGCACTCGTGGGGCATGGAAACACCATATATTTT. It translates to CASSALVGHGNTIYF.

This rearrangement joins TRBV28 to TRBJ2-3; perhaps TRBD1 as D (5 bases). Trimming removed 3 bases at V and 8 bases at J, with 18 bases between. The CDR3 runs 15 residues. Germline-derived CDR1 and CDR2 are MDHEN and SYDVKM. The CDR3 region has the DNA TGTGCCAGCAGTTTTCAGGGTGGGGCCACGGGTACGCAGTATTTT. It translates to CASSFQGGATGTQYF.

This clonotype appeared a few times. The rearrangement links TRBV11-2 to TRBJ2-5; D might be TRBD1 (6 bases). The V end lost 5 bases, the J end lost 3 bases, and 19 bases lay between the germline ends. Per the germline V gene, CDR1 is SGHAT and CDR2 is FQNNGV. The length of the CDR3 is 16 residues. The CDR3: CASSLFSGGVKETQYF. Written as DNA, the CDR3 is TGTGCCAGCAGCCTCTTCAGTGGGGGCGTAAAAGAGACCCAGTACTTC.

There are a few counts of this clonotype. In DNA, the CDR3 is TGTGCCAGCAGCTTAGCTTTCGCCGAGCAGTACTTC. This gives the protein CASSLAFAEQYF. V usage is TRBV7-2 and J usage is TRBJ2-7; D not certain. Trimming took 0 bases from V and 6 from J, leaving 6 bases between them. The CDR3 has 12 amino acids. Germline loops: CDR1 SGHTA, CDR2 FQGNSA.

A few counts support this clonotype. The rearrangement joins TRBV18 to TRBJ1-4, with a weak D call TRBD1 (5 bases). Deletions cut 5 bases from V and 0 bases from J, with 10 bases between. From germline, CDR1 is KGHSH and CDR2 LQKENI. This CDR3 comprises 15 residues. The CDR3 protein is CASSSTDPTNEKLFF. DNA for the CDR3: TGTGCCAGCTCATCGACAGACCCAACTAATGAAAAACTGTTTTTT.